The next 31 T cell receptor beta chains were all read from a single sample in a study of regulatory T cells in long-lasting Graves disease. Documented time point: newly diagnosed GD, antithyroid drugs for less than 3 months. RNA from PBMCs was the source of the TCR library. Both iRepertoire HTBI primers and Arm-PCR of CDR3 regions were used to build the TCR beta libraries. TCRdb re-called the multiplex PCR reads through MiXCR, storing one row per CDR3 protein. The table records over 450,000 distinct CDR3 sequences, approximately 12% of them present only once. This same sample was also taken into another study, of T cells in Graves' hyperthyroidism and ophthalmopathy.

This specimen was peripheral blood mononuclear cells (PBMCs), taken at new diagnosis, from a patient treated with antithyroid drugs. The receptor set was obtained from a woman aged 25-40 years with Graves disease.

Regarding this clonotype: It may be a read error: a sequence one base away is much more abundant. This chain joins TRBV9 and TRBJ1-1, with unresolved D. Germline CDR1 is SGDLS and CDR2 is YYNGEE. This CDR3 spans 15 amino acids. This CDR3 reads CASSVAPSPHTVAFF. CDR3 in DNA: TGTGCCAGCAGCGTAGCCCCGAGCCCCCACACTGTAGCTTTCTTT.

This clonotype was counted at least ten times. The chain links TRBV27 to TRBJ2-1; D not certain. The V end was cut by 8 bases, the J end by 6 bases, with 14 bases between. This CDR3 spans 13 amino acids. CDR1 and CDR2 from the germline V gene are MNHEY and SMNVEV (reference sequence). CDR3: CASGSVNSNEQFF. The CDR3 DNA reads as TGTGCCAGCGGCTCTGTCAACTCCAATGAGCAGTTCTTC.

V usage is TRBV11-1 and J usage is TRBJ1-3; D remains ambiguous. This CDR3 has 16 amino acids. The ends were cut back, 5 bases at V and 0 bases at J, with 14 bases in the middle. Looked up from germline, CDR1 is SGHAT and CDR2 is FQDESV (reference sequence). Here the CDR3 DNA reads TGTGCCAGCAGCCGGGAATTGGCAAGCTCTGGAAACACCATATATTTT. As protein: CASSRELASSGNTIYF. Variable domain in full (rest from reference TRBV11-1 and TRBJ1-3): EAEVAQSPRYKITEKSQAVAFWCDPISGHATLYWYRQILGQGPELLVQFQDESVVDDSQLPKDRFSAERLKGVDSTLKIQPAELGDSAMYLCASSRELASSGNTIYFGEGSWLTVV.

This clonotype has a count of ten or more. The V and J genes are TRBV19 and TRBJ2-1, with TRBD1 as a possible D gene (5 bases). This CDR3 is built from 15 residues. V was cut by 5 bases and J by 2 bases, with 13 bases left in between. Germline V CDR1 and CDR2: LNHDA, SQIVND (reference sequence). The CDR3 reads CASSFGAGPYNEQFF. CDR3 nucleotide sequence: TGTGCCAGTAGTTTTGGGGCAGGGCCCTACAATGAGCAGTTCTTC.

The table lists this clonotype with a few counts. The CDR3 DNA sequence: TGTGCCAGCTCACGCCGGGACAGGGGGCCGGCCGGGGAGCTGTTTTTT. This translates into CASSRRDRGPAGELFF. This chain links TRBV18 with TRBJ2-2; TRBD1 agrees at 12 bases. The CDR3 runs 16 residues. Germline V CDR1 and CDR2: KGHSH, LQKENI. Trimming took 4 bases from V and 6 from J; bases not matched to a gene: 6. The whole variable domain, remainder taken from reference TRBV18 and TRBJ2-2, is NAGVMQNPRHLVRRRGQEARLRCSPMKGHSHVYWYRQLPEEGLKFMVYLQKENIIDESGMPKERFSAEFPKEGPSILRIQQVVRGDSAAYFCASSRRDRGPAGELFFGEGSRLTVL.

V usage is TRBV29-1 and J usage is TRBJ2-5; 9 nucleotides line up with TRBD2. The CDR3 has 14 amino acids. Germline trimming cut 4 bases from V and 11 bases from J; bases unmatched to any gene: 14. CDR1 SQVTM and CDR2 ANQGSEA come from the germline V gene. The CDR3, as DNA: TGCAGCGTTGTTACTAGCGGGTTTGGGGATGAGCAGTACTTC. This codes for CSVVTSGFGDEQYF.

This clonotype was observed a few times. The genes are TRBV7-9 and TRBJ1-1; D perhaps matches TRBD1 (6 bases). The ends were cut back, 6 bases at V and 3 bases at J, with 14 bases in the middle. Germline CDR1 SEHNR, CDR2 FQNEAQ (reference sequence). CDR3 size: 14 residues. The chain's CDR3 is CASRLTTGYTEAFF. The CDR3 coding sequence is TGTGCCAGCAGACTAACCACAGGGTACACTGAAGCTTTCTTT.

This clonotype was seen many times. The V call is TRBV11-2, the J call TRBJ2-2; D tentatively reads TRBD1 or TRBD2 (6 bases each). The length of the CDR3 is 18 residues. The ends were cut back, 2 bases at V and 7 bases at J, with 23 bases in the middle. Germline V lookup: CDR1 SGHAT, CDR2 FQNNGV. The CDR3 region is CASSLRSRDLWGHGELFF. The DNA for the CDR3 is TGTGCCAGCAGCTTAAGGTCTCGGGACTTATGGGGACACGGGGAGCTGTTTTTT.

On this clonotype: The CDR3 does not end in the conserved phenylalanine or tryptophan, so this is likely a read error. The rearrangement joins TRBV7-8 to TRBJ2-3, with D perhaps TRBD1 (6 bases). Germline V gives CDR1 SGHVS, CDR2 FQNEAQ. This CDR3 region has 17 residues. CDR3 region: CASSQPRDVWDTDTQYV. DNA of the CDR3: TGTGCCAGCAGCCAACCCCGGGATGTGTGGGACACAGATACACAGTATGTT.

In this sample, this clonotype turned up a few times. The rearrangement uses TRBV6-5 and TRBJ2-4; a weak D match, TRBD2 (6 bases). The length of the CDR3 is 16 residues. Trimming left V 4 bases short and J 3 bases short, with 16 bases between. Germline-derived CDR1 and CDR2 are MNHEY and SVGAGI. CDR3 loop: CASSFPRTGDKNIQYF. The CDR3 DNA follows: TGTGCCAGCAGTTTCCCCCGGACGGGGGACAAAAACATTCAGTACTTC.

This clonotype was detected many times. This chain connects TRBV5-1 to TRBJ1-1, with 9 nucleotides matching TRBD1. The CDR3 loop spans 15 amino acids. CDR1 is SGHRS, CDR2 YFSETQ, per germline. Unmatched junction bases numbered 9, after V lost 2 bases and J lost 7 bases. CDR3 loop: CASSLITGGPHEAFF. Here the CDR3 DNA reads TGCGCCAGCAGCTTAATCACAGGGGGCCCTCATGAAGCTTTCTTT.

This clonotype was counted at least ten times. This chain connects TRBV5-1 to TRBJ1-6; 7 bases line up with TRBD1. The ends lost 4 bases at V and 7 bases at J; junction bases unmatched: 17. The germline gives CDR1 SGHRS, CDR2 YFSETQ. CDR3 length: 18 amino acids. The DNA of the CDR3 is TGCGCCAGCAGCCGCGCCGGGACAGTGACCGAGGGGAATTCACCCCTCCACTTT. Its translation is CASSRAGTVTEGNSPLHF.

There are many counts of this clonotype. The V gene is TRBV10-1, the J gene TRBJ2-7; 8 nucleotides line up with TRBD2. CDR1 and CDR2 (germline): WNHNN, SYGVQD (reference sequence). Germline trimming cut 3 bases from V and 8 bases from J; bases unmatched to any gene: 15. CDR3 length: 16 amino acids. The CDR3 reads CASSDYLTPGLEKQYF. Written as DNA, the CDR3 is TGCGCCAGCAGTGACTACCTAACTCCGGGACTAGAAAAGCAGTACTTC.

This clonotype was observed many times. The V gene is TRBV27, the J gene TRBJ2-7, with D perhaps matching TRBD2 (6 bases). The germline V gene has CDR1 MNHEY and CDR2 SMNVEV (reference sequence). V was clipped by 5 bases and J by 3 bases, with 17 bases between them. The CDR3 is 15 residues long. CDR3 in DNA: TGTGCCAGCAGTCCCTCCGGGGACTCCTTCTACGAGCAGTACTTC. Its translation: CASSPSGDSFYEQYF.

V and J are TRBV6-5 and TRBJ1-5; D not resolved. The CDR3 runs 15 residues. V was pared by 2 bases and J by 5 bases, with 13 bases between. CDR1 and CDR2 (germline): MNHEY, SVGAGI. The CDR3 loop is CASSYAGRFDQPQHF. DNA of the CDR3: TGTGCCAGCAGTTACGCCGGAAGGTTTGATCAGCCCCAGCATTTT.

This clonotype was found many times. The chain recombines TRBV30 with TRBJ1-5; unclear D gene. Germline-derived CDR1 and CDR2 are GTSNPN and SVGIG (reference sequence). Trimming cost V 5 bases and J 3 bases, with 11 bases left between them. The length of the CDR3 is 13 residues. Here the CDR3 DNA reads TGTGCCTGGGGGATAGGATTCAATCAGCCCCAGCATTTT. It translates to CAWGIGFNQPQHF.

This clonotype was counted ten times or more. This CDR3 is CASSLGKLAGAHNEQFF. The CDR3 DNA sequence: TGTGCCAGCAGCTTGGGAAAACTAGCGGGAGCTCACAATGAGCAGTTCTTC. The rearrangement links TRBV5-8 to TRBJ2-1; 11 nucleotides line up with TRBD2. Germline V gene sequence: CDR1 SGHTS, CDR2 YDEGEE. With 0 bases clipped from V and 5 bases from J, the junction kept 7 bases outside the gene matches. This CDR3 is 17 amino acids long.

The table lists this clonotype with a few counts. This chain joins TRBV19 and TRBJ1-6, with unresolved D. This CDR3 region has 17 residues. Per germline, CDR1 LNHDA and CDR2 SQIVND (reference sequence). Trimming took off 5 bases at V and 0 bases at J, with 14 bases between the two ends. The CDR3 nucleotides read TGTGCCAGTAGTTGGGCCCCCCGGGGCTCCTATAATTCACCCCTCCACTTT. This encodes CASSWAPRGSYNSPLHF.

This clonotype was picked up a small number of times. CDR3 amino acids: CASSLRQGRGYTF. The CDR3 nucleotides are TGTGCCAGCAGTTTAAGGCAGGGACGAGGCTACACCTTC. V usage is TRBV28 and J usage is TRBJ1-2; tentatively, D is TRBD1 (5 bases). CDR1 and CDR2 from the germline V gene are MDHEN and SYDVKM. This CDR3 is built from 13 residues. The V gene lost 2 bases and the J gene lost 8 bases, with 12 bases spanning the gap.

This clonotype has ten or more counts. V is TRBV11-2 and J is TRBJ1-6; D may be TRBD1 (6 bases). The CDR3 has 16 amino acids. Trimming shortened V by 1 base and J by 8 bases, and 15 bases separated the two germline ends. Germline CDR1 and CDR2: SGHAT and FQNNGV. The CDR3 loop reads CASSLVLGARDSPLHF. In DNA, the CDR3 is TGTGCCAGCAGCTTAGTGCTGGGGGCAAGGGATTCACCCCTCCACTTT.

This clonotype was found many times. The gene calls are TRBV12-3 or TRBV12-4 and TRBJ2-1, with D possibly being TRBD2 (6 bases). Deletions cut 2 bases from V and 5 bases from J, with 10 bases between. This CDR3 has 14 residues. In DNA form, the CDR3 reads TGTGCCAGCAGTTTAAGGAGGGTTGACAATGAGCAGTTCTTC. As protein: CASSLRRVDNEQFF.

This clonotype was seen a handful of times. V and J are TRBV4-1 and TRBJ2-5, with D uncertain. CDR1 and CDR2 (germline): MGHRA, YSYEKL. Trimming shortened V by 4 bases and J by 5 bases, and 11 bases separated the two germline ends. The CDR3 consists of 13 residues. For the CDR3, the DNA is TGCGCCAGCAGCCGAGCCATGGGGGAGACCCAGTACTTC. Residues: CASSRAMGETQYF.

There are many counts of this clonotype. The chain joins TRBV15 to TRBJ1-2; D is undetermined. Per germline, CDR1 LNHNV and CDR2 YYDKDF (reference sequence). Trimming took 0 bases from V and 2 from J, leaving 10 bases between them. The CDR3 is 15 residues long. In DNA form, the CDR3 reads TGTGCCACCAGCAGAGATCCAGGACTGAACTATGGCTACACCTTC. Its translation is CATSRDPGLNYGYTF.

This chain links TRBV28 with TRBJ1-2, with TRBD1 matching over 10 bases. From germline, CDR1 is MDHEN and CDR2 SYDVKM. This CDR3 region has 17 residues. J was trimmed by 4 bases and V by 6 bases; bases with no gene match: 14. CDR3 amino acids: CASSLLGGTGDIYGYTF. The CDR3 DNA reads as TGTGCCAGCAGCTTGCTGGGGGGGACAGGGGATATCTATGGCTACACCTTC.

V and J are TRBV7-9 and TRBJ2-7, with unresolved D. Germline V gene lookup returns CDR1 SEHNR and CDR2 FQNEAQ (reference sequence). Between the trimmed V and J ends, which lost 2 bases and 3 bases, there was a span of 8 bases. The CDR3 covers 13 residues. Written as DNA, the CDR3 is TGTGCCAGCAGCTTAAGGAGATTCTACGAGCAGTACTTC. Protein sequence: CASSLRRFYEQYF.

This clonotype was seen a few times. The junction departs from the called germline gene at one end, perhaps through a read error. CDR3 sequence reads: CAGSFYGRGHSPLHF. Written as DNA, the CDR3 is TGTGCCGGCAGTTTTTATGGCAGGGGGCATTCACCCCTCCACTTT. The chain has TRBV27 and TRBJ1-6, with 8 bases identical to TRBD1. Germline V gives CDR1 MNHEY, CDR2 SMNVEV (reference sequence). The CDR3 loop spans 15 amino acids.

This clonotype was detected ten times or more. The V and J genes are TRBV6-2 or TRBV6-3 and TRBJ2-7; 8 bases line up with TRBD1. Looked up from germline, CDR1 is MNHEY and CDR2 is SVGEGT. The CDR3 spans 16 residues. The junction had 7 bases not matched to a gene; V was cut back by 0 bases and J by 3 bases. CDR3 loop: CASSYSGQVPFYEQYF. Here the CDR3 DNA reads TGTGCCAGCAGTTACTCGGGACAGGTCCCGTTCTACGAGCAGTACTTC.

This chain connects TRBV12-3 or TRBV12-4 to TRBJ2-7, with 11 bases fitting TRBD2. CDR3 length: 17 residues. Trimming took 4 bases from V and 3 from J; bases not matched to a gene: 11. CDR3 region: CASSWAGASGRSYEQYF. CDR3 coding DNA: TGTGCCAGCAGTTGGGCGGGGGCTAGCGGGAGGAGCTACGAGCAGTACTTC.

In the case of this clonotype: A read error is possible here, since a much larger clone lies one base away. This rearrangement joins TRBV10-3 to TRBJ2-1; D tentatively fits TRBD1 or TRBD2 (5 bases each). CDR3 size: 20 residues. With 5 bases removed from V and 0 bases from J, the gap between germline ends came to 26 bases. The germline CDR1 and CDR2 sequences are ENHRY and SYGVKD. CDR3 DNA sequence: TGTGCCATCAGTCCGACCGGGACGCCCGTCTGGGGATACTCCTACAATGAGCAGTTCTTC. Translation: CAISPTGTPVWGYSYNEQFF.

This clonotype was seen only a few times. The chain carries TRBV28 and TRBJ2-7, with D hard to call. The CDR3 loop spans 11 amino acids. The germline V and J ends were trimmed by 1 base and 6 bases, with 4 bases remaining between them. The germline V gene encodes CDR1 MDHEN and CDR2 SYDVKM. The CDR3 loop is CASSLYGEQYF. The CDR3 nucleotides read TGTGCCAGCAGTTTATACGGCGAGCAGTACTTC.

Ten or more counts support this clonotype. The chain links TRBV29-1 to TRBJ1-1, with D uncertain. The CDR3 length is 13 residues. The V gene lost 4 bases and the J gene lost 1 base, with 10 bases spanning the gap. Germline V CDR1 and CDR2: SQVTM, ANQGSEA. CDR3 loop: CSVVAFQNTEAFF. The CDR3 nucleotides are TGCAGCGTTGTGGCCTTCCAGAACACTGAAGCTTTCTTT.